A single sample gave rise to the 12 T cell receptor beta chains below, sequenced in a study of OX40 agonist ivuxolimab in advanced cancers. The assay was immunoSEQ multiplex PCR, and TCRdb's table has in-frame clones only and misses some. The table has approximately 16,000 clones, roughly 88% seen once. Sequenced material: CD4+ or CD8+ T cells sorted from blood, taken in a trial of the OX40 agonist ivuxolimab. Receptors originate from an adult with an advanced solid tumor such as melanoma, head and neck, liver or kidney cancer.

J is TRBJ2-3 and V is TRBV4-3; D uncertain. V lost 0 bases and J lost 2, with 12 bases in between. Germline V lookup: CDR1 LGHNA, CDR2 YSLEER. The CDR3 spans 16 residues. CDR3 sequence: CASSQDLKVITDTQYF. The CDR3 region has the DNA TGCGCCAGCAGCCAAGATTTAAAGGTTATCACAGATACGCAGTATTTT.

The chain joins TRBV6-6 to TRBJ2-7, with D perhaps being TRBD1 or TRBD2 (5 bases each). This CDR3 has 15 amino acids. Between the trimmed V and J ends, which lost 2 bases and 1 base, there was a span of 12 bases. Germline CDR1 is MNHNY and CDR2 is SVGAGI (reference sequence). The DNA for the CDR3 is TGTGCCAGCAGTTACCCTACGGGACCGTCCTACGAGCAGTACTTC. This codes for CASSYPTGPSYEQYF.

The chain joins TRBV4-3 to TRBJ2-1; 14 nucleotides line up with TRBD2. This CDR3 has 18 residues. V dropped 1 base and J dropped 7; count of bases not matched to a gene: 9. CDR1 is LGHNA and CDR2 is YSLEER in the germline V gene. The CDR3 nucleotides are TGCGCCAGCAGCCAAGTGGCTAGGACTAGCGGGAGGCGGAATGAGCAGTTCTTC. Translation gives CASSQVARTSGRRNEQFF.

The chain carries TRBV13 and TRBJ1-4; possible D gene TRBD1, 5 bases. Between the trimmed V and J ends, which lost 7 bases and 4 bases, there was a span of 13 bases. The CDR3 is 14 residues long. CDR1 is PRHDT, CDR2 FYEKMQ, per germline (reference sequence). DNA for the CDR3: TGTGCCAGCACCTCGACAGCTCTTAATGAAAAACTGTTTTTT. The encoded protein is CASTSTALNEKLFF.

The chain has TRBV5-1 and TRBJ2-3, with 11 bases identical to TRBD1. This CDR3 region has 15 residues. Looked up from germline, CDR1 is SGHRS and CDR2 is YFSETQ. The J segment lost 5 bases and the V segment lost 4 bases, leaving 6 bases of the junction unmatched. The CDR3 sequence is CASSLGQGAGDTQYF. In DNA, the CDR3 is TGCGCCAGCAGCCTCGGACAGGGGGCAGGAGATACGCAGTATTTT. The full variable domain, rest sourced from reference TRBV5-1 and TRBJ2-3, is KAGVTQTPRYLIKTRGQQVTLSCSPISGHRSVSWYQQTPGQGLQFLFEYFSETQRNKGNFPGRFSGRQFSNSRSEMNVSTLELGDSALYLCASSLGQGAGDTQYFGPGTRLTVL.

In its sample, this clone was seen once. The chain combines TRBV4-1 with TRBJ1-3; D is uncertain. Trimming stripped 0 bases from V and 0 bases from J, with 12 bases between. This CDR3 region has 17 residues. The germline V gene has CDR1 MGHRA and CDR2 YSYEKL. CDR3 bases: TGCGCCAGCAGCCAAGATGAGGGATCTTCCTCTGGAAACACCATATATTTT. Its protein is CASSQDEGSSSGNTIYF.

The genes are TRBV28 and TRBJ2-5; 9 bases agree with TRBD1. The J call could be wrong; TRBJ2-7 is a better fit for the DNA end. CDR1 and CDR2 (germline): MDHEN, SYDVKM. The CDR3 is made up of 15 amino acids. The CDR3 is CASSSYRGRGYEQYF. CDR3 sequence (DNA): TGTGCCAGCAGTTCCTACAGGGGGCGAGGGTACGAGCAGTACTTC.

CDR3 loop: CASSGQGLEETQYF. The DNA for the CDR3 is TGTGCCAGCAGCGGTCAGGGCCTTGAAGAGACCCAGTACTTC. This sequence joins TRBV9 and TRBJ2-5, with a tentative D call TRBD1 (5 bases). The CDR3 is 14 residues long. V dropped 3 bases and J dropped 3 bases, with 12 bases sitting between them. Looked up from germline, CDR1 is SGDLS and CDR2 is YYNGEE.

This clone was recorded a few times. The rearrangement links TRBV7-9 to TRBJ1-5; possibly TRBD1 for D (5 bases). Germline-derived CDR1 and CDR2 are SEHNR and FQNEAQ (reference sequence). CDR3 size: 13 residues. The ends were cut back, 3 bases at V and 5 bases at J, with 8 bases in the middle. The CDR3 DNA sequence: TGTGCCAGCAGCTTTTGGGGGGATCAGCCCCAGCATTTT. Amino acids: CASSFWGDQPQHF. Full variable domain (outside the CDR3, taken from reference TRBV7-9 and TRBJ1-5): DTGVSQNPRHKITKRGQNVTFRCDPISEHNRLYWYRQTLGQGPEFLTYFQNEAQLEKSRLLSDRFSAERPKGSFSTLEIQRTEQGDSAMYLCASSFWGDQPQHFGDGTRLSIL.

V and J are TRBV6-1 and TRBJ2-7, with a weak D call TRBD1 (5 bases). Germline loops: CDR1 MNHNS, CDR2 SASEGT. The V end was cut by 6 bases, the J end by 7 bases, with 13 bases between. The CDR3 totals 12 residues. DNA for the CDR3: TGTGCCAGCAGAGGGGCTCTGGGGGAGCAGTACTTC. It encodes CASRGALGEQYF.

This clone was detected once. CDR3 in DNA: TGTGCCAGCAGCTTGGGGACAGGGGGCCAAGAGACCCAGTACTTC. Amino acids: CASSLGTGGQETQYF. The gene calls are TRBV5-6 and TRBJ2-5, with 10 bases lining up with TRBD1. The CDR3 loop spans 15 amino acids. CDR1 and CDR2 (germline): SGHDT, YYEEEE. V shed 0 bases and J 1 base; nucleotides not matched to a gene: 0.

The chain links TRBV7-4 to TRBJ1-1, with D possibly TRBD1 on 5 matching bases. Trimming took 4 bases from V and 0 from J, leaving 15 bases between them. Germline V CDR1 and CDR2: SGHVT, SQSDAQ. CDR3 length: 16 amino acids. In nucleotides, the CDR3 is TGTGCCAGCAGCTCTTCGGGGCCAAGGATGAACACTGAAGCTTTCTTT. Protein: CASSSSGPRMNTEAFF. Based on the CDR3 plus reference TRBV7-4 and TRBJ1-1, the full variable domain is GAGVSQSPRYKVAKRGRDVALRCDSISGHVTLYWYRQTLGQGSEVLTYSQSDAQRDKSGRPSGRFSAERPERSVSTLKIQRTEQGDSAVYLCASSSSGPRMNTEAFFGQGTRLTVV.